This T cell receptor beta chain was recovered during a study of CXCR3-negative and CXCR3-positive naive CD8 T cells. Study-level background: Per-library TRB read counts averaged about 1.5 +/- 0.3 million, adding up to about 130 million in total. Study-level points and caveats: CXCR3-positive naive cells carried more hydrophobic TRB CDR3s than CXCR3-negative naive cells did. CXCR3 expression dropped partially after cryopreservation, and most assays relied on fresh PBMCs.

The CDR3 extends over 14 amino acids. Germline V gene lookup returns CDR1 SGHRS and CDR2 YFSETQ. cDNA libraries for TRB were generated by 5' RACE incorporating UMI labels. TCRdb re-called the 5' RACE reads and catalogs CDR3 proteins one per entry, DNA excluded. The sample data list about 98,000 distinct CDR3 sequences. In triplicate, each CD8+ T cell subset was sorted at more than 250,000 cells per replicate. This clonotype is deemed medium-sized (0.01 to 0.1%) by its frequency. The antigen is undetermined. What was sequenced was naive CXCR3+ CD8+ T cells from blood. Sample subset: CD45RO-CCR7+CD27+CD95- naive CD8+ T cells expressing CXCR3 (TNR3+). The clonotype was recovered from a human donor in good health. Some clones in this sample may be carry-over from other donors' samples. The chain is built from TRBV5-1 and TRBJ2-7; the TCRdb call, TRBD1, lacks DNA for checking. The CDR3 sequence is CASSLAGGTYEQYF.